A selection of T cell receptor beta chains follows, all from one sample in a study of cytomegalovirus exposure and HLA in healthy donors. Using immunoSEQ multiplex PCR, the repertoire was profiled, and TCRdb retains in-frame clones only, with some absent. The profile shows about 330,000 clones, 80% to 90% of them singletons. Sequenced sample: PBMCs. Every receptor here comes from a woman under 30 in good health and CMV-seronegative. Each CDR3 is given with its conserved first and last residue. A D gene is named only where the DNA matches it firmly. Some rows mark clone size as missing; the rest say once, few, many or name a class of expanded clone.

d_gene | j_gene | abundance | v_gene | CDR3aa | CDR3nt
. | TRBJ2-7 | once | TRBV7-2 | CASSLGTGYSYEQYF | TGTGCCAGCAGCTTAGGGACGGGATACTCCTACGAGCAGTACTTC
TRBD2 | TRBJ2-3 | . | TRBV27 | CASSFPSASGRGDTQYF | TGTGCCAGCAGTTTTCCCTCGGCTAGCGGGAGAGGTGATACGCAGTATTTT
. | TRBJ2-5 | . | TRBV25-1 | CASSESLLDRETQYF | TGTGCCAGCAGTGAATCCCTACTCGATCGGGAGACCCAGTACTTC
TRBD1 | TRBJ1-2 | . | TRBV30 | CAWSVKTGTQGPTTNYGYTF | TGTGCCTGGAGTGTAAAGACTGGGACACAGGGGCCTACTACTAACTATGGCTACACCTTC
. | TRBJ2-1 | . | TRBV28 | CASSLRRHEQFF | TGTGCCAGCAGTTTGCGGAGACATGAGCAGTTCTTC
TRBD1 | TRBJ1-1 | . | TRBV5-1 | CASSTGTGGSSTEAFF | TGCGCCAGCAGCACCGGGACAGGGGGGTCGAGCACTGAAGCTTTCTTT
TRBD2 | TRBJ2-7 | . | TRBV9 | CASSVHSGTSGNYEQYF | TGTGCCAGCAGCGTCCACTCTGGGACTAGCGGTAACTACGAGCAGTACTTC
. | TRBJ2-1 | . | TRBV5-4 | CASSSASDEQFF | TGTGCCAGCAGCTCGGCTAGCGATGAGCAGTTCTTC
TRBD1 | TRBJ1-2 | . | TRBV7-2 | CASSDRGRGYTF | TGTGCCAGCAGCGACAGGGGGCGCGGCTACACCTTC
TRBD2 | TRBJ2-1 | . | TRBV5-1 | CASSMRLAGVGNEQFF | TGCGCCAGCAGCATGCGACTAGCGGGAGTAGGTAATGAGCAGTTCTTC
TRBD1 | TRBJ2-7 | . | TRBV2 | CASSDNRGKGFYEQYF | TGTGCCAGCAGCGACAACAGGGGGAAGGGCTTTTACGAGCAGTACTTC
TRBD2 | TRBJ2-7 | . | TRBV27 | CASSPKTSGRASYEQYF | TGTGCCAGCAGTCCGAAGACTAGCGGGAGGGCTTCCTACGAGCAGTACTTC
TRBD1 | TRBJ1-4 | once | TRBV5-1 | CASSSPGGSSEKLFF | TGCGCCAGCAGCTCCCCAGGGGGCTCGAGTGAAAAACTGTTTTTT
. | TRBJ2-1 | . | TRBV9 | CASSVSANEQFF | TGTGCCAGCAGCGTAAGTGCGAATGAGCAGTTCTTC
. | TRBJ1-4 | once | TRBV4-2 | CASSQPGLESTTNEKLFF | TGTGCCAGCAGCCAACCGGGACTCGAATCTACAACTAATGAAAAACTGTTTTTT
TRBD1 | TRBJ2-3 | . | TRBV6-4 | CASSRQGSDTQYF | TGTGCCAGCAGTAGACAGGGATCGGATACGCAGTATTTT
TRBD2 | TRBJ2-7 | . | TRBV11-1 | CASSFTWTSGSISYEQYF | TGTGCCAGCAGCTTCACCTGGACTAGCGGGAGTATCTCCTACGAGCAGTACTTC
. | TRBJ2-7 | . | TRBV7-2 | CASSLGSGYSYEQYF | TGTGCCAGCAGCTTAGGGAGCGGCTACTCCTACGAGCAGTACTTC
TRBD1 | TRBJ1-5 | . | TRBV7-4 | CASSPRAPDRVCQPQHF | TGTGCCAGCAGCCCCAGGGCCCCGGACAGGGTCTGTCAGCCCCAGCATTTT
TRBD1 | TRBJ1-2 | . | TRBV6-6 | CASSETGGPRYGYTF | TGTGCCAGCAGTGAGACAGGGGGTCCTAGGTATGGCTACACCTTC
. | TRBJ1-1 | once | TRBV2 | CASSEGAGANTEAFF | TGTGCCAGCAGTGAAGGGGCAGGGGCCAACACTGAAGCTTTCTTT
. | TRBJ2-5 | . | TRBV28 | CASSLYAGYQETQYF | TGTGCCAGCAGTTTATATGCAGGGTACCAAGAGACCCAGTACTTC
TRBD2 | TRBJ2-1 | once | TRBV4-3 | CASSQRHAGTSVSNEQFF | TGCGCCAGCAGCCAGAGGCATGCCGGGACTAGCGTGAGCAATGAGCAGTTCTTC
TRBD1 | TRBJ1-2 | . | TRBV10-3 | CATYTNRGQGHGYTF | TGTGCCACCTACACAAACAGGGGACAGGGCCATGGCTACACCTTC
. | TRBJ1-2 | once | TRBV30 | CAWSVRGGASGYTF | TGTGCCTGGAGTGTACGGGGTGGTGCTAGTGGCTACACCTTC
. | TRBJ1-2 | . | TRBV7-2 | CASSLAGRDYGYTF | TGTGCCAGCAGCTTAGCGGGTCGGGACTATGGCTACACCTTC
TRBD2 | TRBJ2-5 | . | TRBV7-9 | CASSLGGSGETQYF | TGTGCCAGCAGCTTAGGTGGTAGCGGGGAGACCCAGTACTTC
. | TRBJ1-3 | . | TRBV7-9 | CASPTALSGNTIYF | TGTGCCAGTCCGACAGCTCTCTCTGGAAACACCATATATTTT
TRBD1 | TRBJ1-4 | . | TRBV6-1 | CASSESPGGSGEKLFF | TGTGCCAGCAGTGAGTCCCCAGGGGGGAGTGGTGAAAAACTGTTTTTT
TRBD1 | TRBJ1-1 | . | TRBV18 | CASAGTVDTEAFF | TGTGCCAGCGCAGGGACAGTCGACACTGAAGCTTTCTTT
TRBD2 | TRBJ2-3 | . | TRBV30 | CAWGQAGAGDTQYF | TGTGCCTGGGGGCAAGCGGGAGCAGGTGATACGCAGTATTTT
. | TRBJ2-2 | . | TRBV18 | CASSPPNRVAGELFF | TGTGCCAGCTCACCACCGAATCGGGTGGCCGGGGAGCTGTTTTTT
. | TRBJ2-7 | . | TRBV15 | CATSSGTSEQYF | TGTGCCACCAGCAGTGGGACATCGGAGCAGTACTTC
. | TRBJ1-1 | . | TRBV29-1 | CSVERVEAFF | TGCAGCGTTGAACGGGTCGAGGCTTTCTTT
TRBD1 | TRBJ1-2 | . | TRBV5-1 | CASSLGTGGFYGYTF | TGCGCCAGCAGCTTAGGGACAGGGGGCTTCTATGGCTACACCTTC
TRBD1 | TRBJ2-7 | . | TRBV5-4 | CAMYAGGAAGYEQYF | TGTGCCATGTACGCAGGGGGCGCAGCCGGCTACGAGCAGTACTTC
TRBD2 | TRBJ2-7 | . | TRBV9 | CASSPRLAGSTYEQYF | TGTGCCAGCAGCCCCCGACTAGCGGGGAGTACCTACGAGCAGTACTTC
TRBD2 | TRBJ2-7 | . | TRBV27 | CASSSGLAGPYEQYF | TGTGCCAGCAGTAGTGGACTAGCGGGCCCCTACGAGCAGTACTTC
TRBD1 | TRBJ2-7 | . | TRBV10-3 | CAIVRRTGNTYEQYF | TGTGCCATCGTGAGAAGGACAGGTAATACCTACGAGCAGTACTTC
. | TRBJ1-2 | . | TRBV12-5 | CASGLVLQDSNYGYTF | TGTGCTAGTGGTTTGGTACTCCAGGACAGTAACTATGGCTACACCTTC
. | TRBJ2-1 | few | TRBV11-2 | CASTRGANEQFF | TGTGCCAGCACCCGGGGGGCCAATGAGCAGTTCTTC
. | TRBJ2-7 | . | TRBV27 | CASRTTGTYEQYF | TGTGCCAGCCGAACGACAGGCACCTACGAGCAGTACTTC
TRBD1 | TRBJ1-5 | . | TRBV28 | CASSSDRGNQPQHF | TGTGCCAGCAGTTCGGACAGGGGCAATCAGCCCCAGCATTTT
TRBD1 | TRBJ1-5 | . | TRBV4-3 | CASSQEARGNQPQHF | TGCGCCAGCAGCCAGGAGGCCAGGGGGAACCAGCCCCAGCATTTT
TRBD1 | TRBJ2-7 | few | TRBV19 | CASSPGPGQGPYEQYF | TGTGCCAGTAGTCCAGGCCCGGGACAGGGGCCCTACGAGCAGTACTTC
TRBD2 | TRBJ2-1 | . | TRBV11-3 | CASSLVGLAGGPGYNEQFF | TGTGCCAGCAGCTTAGTGGGACTAGCGGGAGGGCCGGGCTACAATGAGCAGTTCTTC
. | TRBJ2-7 | . | TRBV28 | CASSSILSTRRTYEQYF | TGTGCCAGCAGTTCAATATTATCGACTAGACGCACCTACGAGCAGTACTTC
. | TRBJ2-2 | . | TRBV5-1 | CASSNAILDSGELFF | TGCGCCAGCAGCAACGCGATTCTAGACTCCGGGGAGCTGTTTTTT
. | TRBJ1-2 | . | TRBV7-3 | CASSRQELIYGYTF | TGTGCCAGCAGCCGACAGGAGCTAATCTATGGCTACACCTTC
TRBD1 | TRBJ2-7 | . | TRBV6-5 | CASSEPGTGDYEQYF | TGTGCCAGCAGCGAGCCCGGGACAGGAGACTACGAGCAGTACTTC
. | TRBJ1-5 | few | TRBV5-1 | CASSLDRENQPQHF | TGCGCCAGCAGCTTGGACAGGGAGAATCAGCCCCAGCATTTT
. | TRBJ2-1 | . | TRBV11-1 | CASSLKVGDEQFF | TGTGCCAGCAGCCTCAAGGTAGGGGATGAGCAGTTCTTC
. | TRBJ1-2 | once | TRBV5-4 | CASTLVQGPSGYTF | TGTGCCAGCACTCTGGTCCAGGGTCCGTCTGGCTACACCTTC
. | TRBJ1-1 | . | TRBV4-3 | CASSQEGGTEAFF | TGCGCCAGCAGCCAAGAAGGAGGGACTGAAGCTTTCTTT
TRBD2 | TRBJ2-5 | . | TRBV7-2 | CASSLVAGGTETQYF | TGTGCCAGCAGCTTAGTAGCGGGAGGTACGGAGACCCAGTACTTC
. | TRBJ1-1 | few | TRBV11-3 | CASSLHMNTEAFF | TGTGCCAGCAGCCTCCACATGAACACTGAAGCTTTCTTT